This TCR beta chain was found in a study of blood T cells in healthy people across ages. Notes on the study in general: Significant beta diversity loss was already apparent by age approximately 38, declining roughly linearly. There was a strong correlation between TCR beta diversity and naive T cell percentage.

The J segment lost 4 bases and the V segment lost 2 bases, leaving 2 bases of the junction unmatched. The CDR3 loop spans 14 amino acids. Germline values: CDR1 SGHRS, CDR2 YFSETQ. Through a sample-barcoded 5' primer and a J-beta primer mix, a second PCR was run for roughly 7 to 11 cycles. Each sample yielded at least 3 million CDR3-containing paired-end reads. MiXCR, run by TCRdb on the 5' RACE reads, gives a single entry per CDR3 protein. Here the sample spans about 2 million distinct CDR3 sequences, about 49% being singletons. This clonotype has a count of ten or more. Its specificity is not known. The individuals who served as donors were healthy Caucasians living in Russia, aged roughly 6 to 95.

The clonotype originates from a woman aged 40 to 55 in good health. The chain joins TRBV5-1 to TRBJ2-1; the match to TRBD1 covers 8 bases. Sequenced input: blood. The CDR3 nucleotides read TGCGCCAGCAGCTTCGGGACAGGTTACAATGAGCAGTTCTTC. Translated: CASSFGTGYNEQFF. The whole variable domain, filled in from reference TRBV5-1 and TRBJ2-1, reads KAGVTQTPRYLIKTRGQQVTLSCSPISGHRSVSWYQQTPGQGLQFLFEYFSETQRNKGNFPGRFSGRQFSNSRSEMNVSTLELGDSALYLCASSFGTGYNEQFFGPGTRLTVL.